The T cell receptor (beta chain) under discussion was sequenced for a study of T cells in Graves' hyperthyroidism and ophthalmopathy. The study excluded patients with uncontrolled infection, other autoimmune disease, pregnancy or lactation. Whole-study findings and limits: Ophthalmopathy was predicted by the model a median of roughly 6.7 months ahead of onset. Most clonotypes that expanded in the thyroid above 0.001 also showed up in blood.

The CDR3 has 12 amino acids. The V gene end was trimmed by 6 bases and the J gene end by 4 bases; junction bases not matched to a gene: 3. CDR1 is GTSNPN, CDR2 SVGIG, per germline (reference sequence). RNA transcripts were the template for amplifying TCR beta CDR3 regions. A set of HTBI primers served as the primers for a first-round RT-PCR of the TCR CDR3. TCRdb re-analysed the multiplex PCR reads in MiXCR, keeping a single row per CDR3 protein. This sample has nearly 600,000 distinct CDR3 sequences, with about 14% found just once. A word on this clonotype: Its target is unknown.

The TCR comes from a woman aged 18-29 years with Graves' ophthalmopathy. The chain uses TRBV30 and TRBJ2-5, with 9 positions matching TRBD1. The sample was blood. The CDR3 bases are TGTGCCTGCACAGGGGGCCCAGAGACCCAGTACTTC. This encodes CACTGGPETQYF.